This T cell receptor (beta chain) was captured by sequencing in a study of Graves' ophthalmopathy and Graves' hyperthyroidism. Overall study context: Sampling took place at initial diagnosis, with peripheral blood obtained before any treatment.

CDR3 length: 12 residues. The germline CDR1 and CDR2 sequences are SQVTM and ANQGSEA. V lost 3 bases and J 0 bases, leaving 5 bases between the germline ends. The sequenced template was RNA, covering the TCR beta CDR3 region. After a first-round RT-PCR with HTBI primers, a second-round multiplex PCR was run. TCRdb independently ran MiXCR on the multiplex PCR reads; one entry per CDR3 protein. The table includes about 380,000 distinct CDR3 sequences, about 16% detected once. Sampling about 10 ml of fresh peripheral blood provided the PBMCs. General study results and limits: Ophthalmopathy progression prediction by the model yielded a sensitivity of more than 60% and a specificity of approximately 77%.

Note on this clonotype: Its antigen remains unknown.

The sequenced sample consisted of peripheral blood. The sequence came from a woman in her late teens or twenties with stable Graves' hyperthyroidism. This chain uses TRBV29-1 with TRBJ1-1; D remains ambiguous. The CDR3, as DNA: TGCAGCGTTGACAGCATGAACACTGAAGCTTTCTTT. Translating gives CSVDSMNTEAFF.